A single sample gave rise to the 31 T cell receptor beta chains below, sequenced in a study of identical twins. From the 5' RACE reads, TCRdb called clonotypes with MiXCR, one entry per CDR3 protein. The data show hundreds of thousands of distinct CDR3 sequences, around 22% seen once. The same sample was also studied in work on yellow fever vaccine responses in identical twins.

Sequenced: CD4+ T cells sorted from blood. The source is a woman between 18 and 29 years old in good health.

The genes are TRBV20-1 and TRBJ2-5; 7 positions match TRBD1. V lost 5 bases to trimming and J lost 5 bases; unmatched junction nucleotides: 11. This CDR3 is 14 amino acids long. Germline lookup yields CDR1 DFQATT and CDR2 SNEGSKA (reference sequence). CDR3 sequence: CSAFPDRVGETQYF. The CDR3 DNA follows: TGCAGTGCTTTCCCAGACAGGGTAGGCGAGACCCAGTACTTC.

This clonotype was picked up a small number of times. This chain connects TRBV20-1 to TRBJ2-5; TRBD2 agrees at 9 bases. Germline CDR1 is DFQATT and CDR2 is SNEGSKA (reference sequence). Trimming removed 0 bases from V and 5 bases from J; junction bases left unmatched: 7. The length of the CDR3 is 15 residues. The CDR3 sequence is CSARDGTSSLETQYF. The CDR3 bases are TGCAGTGCTAGAGATGGGACTAGCTCATTGGAGACCCAGTACTTC.

V and J are TRBV7-9 and TRBJ2-1; 11 nucleotides align to TRBD1. V dropped 5 bases and J dropped 4; count of bases not matched to a gene: 13. The germline V gene has CDR1 SEHNR and CDR2 FQNEAQ (reference sequence). The CDR3 sequence is 18 residues long. The CDR3 nucleotides are TGTGCCAGCAGCACAGGAAGGTCTGGGACAGGGGGTTACAATGAGCAGTTCTTC. Its translation: CASSTGRSGTGGYNEQFF.

This sequence joins TRBV7-2 and TRBJ1-2, with a weak D call TRBD1 (5 bases). The CDR3 is 15 residues long. Trimming took 0 bases from V and 4 from J, leaving 12 bases between them. Germline V gives CDR1 SGHTA, CDR2 FQGNSA. CDR3 nucleotide sequence: TGTGCCAGCAGCTTAGCTGGGGGAGGGTTCTATGGCTACACCTTC. It specifies CASSLAGGGFYGYTF.

V is TRBV6-1 and J is TRBJ1-4; 9 bases are shared with TRBD1. The CDR3 contains 16 residues. Germline trimming cut 5 bases from V and 7 bases from J; bases unmatched to any gene: 11. Germline CDR1 MNHNS, CDR2 SASEGT. The CDR3 DNA reads as TGTGCCAGCAGTCTATATGTGGGACAGGGACCTGAAAAACTGTTTTTT. This gives the protein CASSLYVGQGPEKLFF.

This clonotype occurred a few times. The chain couples TRBV9 to TRBJ1-4; a possible D gene is TRBD1 (5 bases). The germline V gene has CDR1 SGDLS and CDR2 YYNGEE. This CDR3 comprises 15 residues. V was pared by 4 bases and J by 7 bases, with 17 bases between. CDR3 protein: CASSPAARDGEKLFF. The CDR3 DNA reads as TGTGCCAGCAGCCCCGCCGCCAGGGATGGTGAAAAACTGTTTTTT.

V is TRBV20-1 and J is TRBJ2-3; 8 bases fit TRBD2. J lost 6 bases, V lost 2 bases, and 7 bases had no gene match. CDR1 and CDR2 from the germline V gene are DFQATT and SNEGSKA (reference sequence). The CDR3 totals 14 residues. CDR3 nucleotide sequence: TGCAGTGCTAGACGGGGGGGAGGGGATGATACGCAGTATTTT. The encoded protein is CSARRGGGDDTQYF.

This clonotype was observed a handful of times. This sequence joins TRBV10-3 and TRBJ2-1, with D possibly TRBD1 on 5 matching bases. The V and J ends lost 3 bases and 8 bases respectively, with 14 bases between them. From germline, CDR1 is ENHRY and CDR2 SYGVKD. The CDR3 runs 14 residues. The CDR3 loop is CAISERGSAHEQFF. CDR3 nucleotides: TGTGCCATCAGTGAAAGGGGATCGGCTCATGAGCAGTTCTTC.

This clonotype appeared once. The chain carries TRBV4-1 and TRBJ2-3; D unclear. The CDR3 extends over 11 amino acids. Germline CDR1 MGHRA, CDR2 YSYEKL. The V end was cut by 2 bases, the J end by 7 bases, with 4 bases between. CDR3: CASSQSYTQYF. DNA of the CDR3: TGCGCCAGCAGCCAAAGCTATACGCAGTATTTT.

This chain connects TRBV18 to TRBJ2-5, with unresolved D. V gave up 6 bases and J gave up 1 base, with 9 bases separating them. CDR1 and CDR2 (germline): KGHSH, LQKENI. The CDR3 totals 13 residues. The DNA of the CDR3 is TGTGCCAGCTCCACTGACTCCCAAGAGACCCAGTACTTC. It yields the protein CASSTDSQETQYF. The whole variable domain, remainder taken from reference TRBV18 and TRBJ2-5, is NAGVMQNPRHLVRRRGQEARLRCSPMKGHSHVYWYRQLPEEGLKFMVYLQKENIIDESGMPKERFSAEFPKEGPSILRIQQVVRGDSAAYFCASSTDSQETQYFGPGTRLLVL.

The chain employs TRBV20-1 and TRBJ2-3; 8 bases line up with TRBD1. The CDR3 runs to 13 residues. V shed 7 bases, J shed 7 bases, and the junction held 10 bases outside the gene matches. Germline V gene sequence: CDR1 DFQATT, CDR2 SNEGSKA (reference sequence). CDR3 sequence: CSELHRGTNTQYF. In DNA form, the CDR3 reads TGCAGTGAACTCCACAGGGGGACAAATACGCAGTATTTT.

This clonotype was detected a few times. This chain uses TRBV7-2 with TRBJ2-5; tentative D call: TRBD2 (6 bases). V was shortened by 6 bases and J by 5 bases, with 16 bases between the two germline ends. The CDR3 contains 14 residues. The germline CDR1 and CDR2 sequences are SGHTA and FQGNSA. The CDR3 DNA follows: TGTGCCAGCAGTTCAGGCCTAGCGCAGGAGACCCAGTACTTC. Translation gives CASSSGLAQETQYF.

The J gene is TRBJ1-1, the V gene TRBV4-1; D is unclear. CDR1 MGHRA and CDR2 YSYEKL come from the germline V gene. V dropped 0 bases and J dropped 0 bases, with 8 bases sitting between them. The CDR3 is 15 residues long. CDR3 loop: CASSQEPPLNTEAFF. Here the CDR3 DNA reads TGCGCCAGCAGCCAAGAACCCCCGCTGAACACTGAAGCTTTCTTT.

Here the CDR3 reads CSATGVLSLEQYV. DNA for the CDR3: TGCAGTGCTACTGGTGTCTTATCCCTCGAGCAGTACGTC. V gene TRBV20-1 combines with J gene TRBJ2-7; D unclear. The V gene's germline CDR1 is DFQATT and CDR2 SNEGSKA (reference sequence). The CDR3 sequence is 13 residues long. V was trimmed by 4 bases and J by 6 bases, leaving 16 bases between them.

The chain joins TRBV18 to TRBJ2-3, with 10 bases identical to TRBD1. The germline V gene encodes CDR1 KGHSH and CDR2 LQKENI. The CDR3 spans 16 residues. Losses at the gene ends were 0 bases for V and 2 bases for J; bases not matched to a gene: 2. CDR3 sequence reads: CASSPPTGGNTDTQYF. The CDR3 DNA reads TGTGCCAGCTCACCACCGACAGGGGGCAACACAGATACGCAGTATTTT.

This clonotype was counted only a few times. The chain uses TRBV5-1 and TRBJ2-3, with TRBD2 matching 8 bases. Germline V gene data show CDR1 as SGHRS and CDR2 as YFSETQ. V gave up 4 bases and J gave up 2 bases; unmatched junction bases: 12. The CDR3 totals 17 residues. CDR3 in DNA: TGCGCCAGCAGCCCATGGGGGAGCGGGAGCAACACAGATACGCAGTATTTT. This sequence encodes CASSPWGSGSNTDTQYF.

The chain combines TRBV15 with TRBJ2-2; 11 bases align to TRBD1. The germline V gene encodes CDR1 LNHNV and CDR2 YYDKDF (reference sequence). The length of the CDR3 is 16 residues. The V segment lost 1 base and the J segment 5 bases; nucleotides outside the gene matches: 3. The CDR3 DNA is TGTGCCACCAGCAGAGGTGGGACAGGGGGAACCGGGGAGCTGTTTTTT. This gives the protein CATSRGGTGGTGELFF.

This clonotype has a handful of counts. The chain couples TRBV5-1 to TRBJ2-1, with unresolved D. Trimming cost V 4 bases and J 0 bases, with 14 bases left between them. This CDR3 spans 16 amino acids. Germline CDR1 is SGHRS and CDR2 is YFSETQ. DNA of the CDR3: TGCGCCAGCAGCGACGGGCCAACCTCCTCCTACAATGAGCAGTTCTTC. This encodes CASSDGPTSSYNEQFF.

This clonotype appeared a few times. The V gene is TRBV5-1, the J gene TRBJ2-2, with 12 bases identical to TRBD2. After removal of 2 bases from V and 3 bases from J, the junction contained 2 bases not matched to a gene. CDR3 length equals 16 residues. Looked up from germline, CDR1 is SGHRS and CDR2 is YFSETQ. As DNA, the CDR3 is TGCGCCAGCAGCTTTACTAGCGGGAGGTACACCGGGGAGCTGTTTTTT. This gives the protein CASSFTSGRYTGELFF.

CDR3 DNA sequence: TGTGCCGGACGGGGGAAAGAAGCTCCCGGGGAGCTGTTTTTT. Translated, it gives CAGRGKEAPGELFF. This chain connects TRBV2 to TRBJ2-2; the D gene is possibly TRBD2 (6 bases). This CDR3 is built from 14 residues. In germline, CDR1 is SNHLY, CDR2 FYNNEI. Trimming stripped 11 bases from V and 6 bases from J, with 19 bases between.

The V call is TRBV3-1, the J call TRBJ2-4, with 8 bases that match TRBD2. V shed 4 bases and J 3 bases; nucleotides not matched to a gene: 11. Germline V lookup: CDR1 LGHDT, CDR2 YNNKEL (reference sequence). CDR3 length: 17 residues. The CDR3 here is CASSRFTRSGGKNIQYF. Here the CDR3 DNA reads TGTGCCAGCAGCCGCTTCACCCGGAGCGGGGGCAAAAACATTCAGTACTTC.

V and J are TRBV7-9 and TRBJ2-7; 8 positions agree with TRBD1. The length of the CDR3 is 15 residues. Germline lookup yields CDR1 SEHNR and CDR2 FQNEAQ (reference sequence). The junction had 6 bases not matched to a gene; V was cut back by 2 bases and J by 3 bases. Written as DNA, the CDR3 is TGTGCCAGCAGCTTAAACCGGGACAGGCACTACGAGCAGTACTTC. It is translated as CASSLNRDRHYEQYF.

The chain joins TRBV20-1 to TRBJ2-1; TRBD1 is a possible D gene (5 bases). The germline CDR1 and CDR2 sequences are DFQATT and SNEGSKA (reference sequence). V gave up 6 bases and J gave up 8 bases, with 20 bases separating them. The CDR3 is 14 amino acids. The chain's CDR3 is CSAQGLPLTDEQFF. In nucleotides, the CDR3 is TGCAGTGCCCAGGGTCTACCCCTAACCGATGAGCAGTTCTTC.

CDR3 coding DNA: TGTGCCAGCAGTTTAGGGGTGGGGTCTGATGAGCAGTTCTTC. This sequence encodes CASSLGVGSDEQFF. The chain combines TRBV12-3 or TRBV12-4 with TRBJ2-1, with D unresolved. The CDR3 sequence is 14 residues long. Trimming pared 1 base from V and 8 bases from J, leaving 12 bases between.

The chain carries TRBV20-1 and TRBJ1-2, with D possibly matching TRBD1 (5 bases). Per the germline V gene, CDR1 is DFQATT and CDR2 is SNEGSKA (reference sequence). The CDR3 runs 12 residues. V was shortened by 3 bases and J by 8 bases, with 13 bases between the two germline ends. The CDR3 reads CSASGGSGGYTF. CDR3 coding DNA: TGCAGTGCTAGTGGGGGATCGGGAGGCTACACCTTC.

This chain uses TRBV12-3 or TRBV12-4 with TRBJ2-7, with a possible D match to TRBD1 (6 bases). This CDR3 region has 16 residues. V was clipped by 7 bases and J by 5 bases, with 24 bases between them. Written as DNA, the CDR3 is TGTGCCAGCACCATAACAGCTAATACAGGGACCCACGAGCAGTACTTC. The encoded protein is CASTITANTGTHEQYF.

The chain employs TRBV10-1 and TRBJ2-1; D not resolved. This CDR3 comprises 16 residues. Trimming left V 0 bases short and J 0 bases short, with 9 bases between. Per the germline V gene, CDR1 is WNHNN and CDR2 is SYGVQD (reference sequence). The CDR3 DNA is TGCGCCAGCAGTGAGTCGACCGCGAGCTCCTACAATGAGCAGTTCTTC. Its translation: CASSESTASSYNEQFF.

The chain links TRBV25-1 to TRBJ2-2; the match to TRBD1 covers 11 bases. Germline CDR1 reads MGHDK; CDR2 reads SYGVNS. The CDR3 is 16 residues long. V dropped 4 bases and J dropped 5; count of bases not matched to a gene: 6. The CDR3 DNA reads TGTGCCAGCAGTGGCCGGACAGGGGGCTGGACCGGGGAGCTGTTTTTT. Translation gives CASSGRTGGWTGELFF.

V is TRBV24-1 and J is TRBJ2-1, with TRBD2 identical over 7 bases. V dropped 3 bases and J dropped 0; count of bases not matched to a gene: 4. In germline, CDR1 is KGHDR, CDR2 SFDVKD. CDR3 length equals 16 residues. CDR3 amino acids: CATSDASGSSYNEQFF. For the CDR3, the DNA is TGTGCCACCAGTGATGCTAGCGGAAGCTCCTACAATGAGCAGTTCTTC.

This clonotype appeared a few times. The chain uses TRBV4-1 and TRBJ2-5, with TRBD1 matching over 10 bases. The CDR3 spans 14 residues. The V gene's germline CDR1 is MGHRA and CDR2 YSYEKL. V was pared by 5 bases and J by 3 bases, with 3 bases of the junction left unmatched. CDR3 sequence reads: CASSRDRGEETQYF. CDR3 DNA sequence: TGCGCCAGCAGCAGGGACAGGGGTGAAGAGACCCAGTACTTC.

The chain combines TRBV7-8 with TRBJ2-7; 7 nucleotides match TRBD2. Trimming cost V 4 bases and J 5 bases; bases outside gene matches: 8. Germline V CDR1 and CDR2: SGHVS, FQNEAQ. CDR3 length equals 14 residues. This chain's CDR3 is CASSSVRGVNEQYF. In nucleotides, the CDR3 is TGTGCCAGCAGCTCCGTACGGGGGGTCAACGAGCAGTACTTC. The variable domain in full, with the rest retrieved from reference TRBV7-8 and TRBJ2-7, is GAGVSQSPRYKVAKRGQDVALRCDPISGHVSLFWYQQALGQGPEFLTYFQNEAQLDKSGLPSDRFFAERPEGSVSTLKIQRTQQEDSAVYLCASSSVRGVNEQYFGPGTRLTVT.